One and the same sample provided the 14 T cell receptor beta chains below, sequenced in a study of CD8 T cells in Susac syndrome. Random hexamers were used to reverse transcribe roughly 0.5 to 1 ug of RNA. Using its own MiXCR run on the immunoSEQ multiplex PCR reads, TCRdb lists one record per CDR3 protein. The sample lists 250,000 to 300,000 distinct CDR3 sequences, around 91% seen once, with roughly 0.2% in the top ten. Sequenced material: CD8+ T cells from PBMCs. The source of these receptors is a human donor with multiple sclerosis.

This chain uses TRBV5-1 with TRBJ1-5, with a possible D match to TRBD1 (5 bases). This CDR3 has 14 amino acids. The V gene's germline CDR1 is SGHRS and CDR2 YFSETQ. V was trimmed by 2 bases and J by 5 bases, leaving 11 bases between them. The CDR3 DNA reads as TGCGCCAGCAGCTTTGGAGGGGCGGATCAGCCCCAGCATTTT. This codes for CASSFGGADQPQHF.

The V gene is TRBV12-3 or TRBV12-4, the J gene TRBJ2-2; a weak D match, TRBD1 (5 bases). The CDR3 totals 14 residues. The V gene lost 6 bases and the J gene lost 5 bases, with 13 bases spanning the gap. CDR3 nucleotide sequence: TGTGCCAGCAGCGACAGAGACGGAACCGGGGAGCTGTTTTTT. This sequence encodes CASSDRDGTGELFF.

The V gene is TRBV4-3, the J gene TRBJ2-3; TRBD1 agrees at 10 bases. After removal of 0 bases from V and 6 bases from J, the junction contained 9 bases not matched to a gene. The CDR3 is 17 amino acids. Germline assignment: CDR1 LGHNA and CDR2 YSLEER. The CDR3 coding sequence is TGCGCCAGCAGCCAAGACGTGGCGACAGGGGGCATGGATACGCAGTATTTT. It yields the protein CASSQDVATGGMDTQYF.

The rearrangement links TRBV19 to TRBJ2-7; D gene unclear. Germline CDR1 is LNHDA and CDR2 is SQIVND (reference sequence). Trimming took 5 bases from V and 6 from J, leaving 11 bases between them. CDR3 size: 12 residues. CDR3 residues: CASSSPGVEQYF. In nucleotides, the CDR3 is TGTGCCAGTAGTTCCCCGGGTGTCGAGCAGTACTTC.

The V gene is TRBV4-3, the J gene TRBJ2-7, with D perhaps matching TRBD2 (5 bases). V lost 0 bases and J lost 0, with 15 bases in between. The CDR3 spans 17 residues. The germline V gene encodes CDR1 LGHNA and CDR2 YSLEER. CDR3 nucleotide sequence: TGCGCCAGCAGCCAAGATCGACCGGGAAAGAGCTCCTACGAGCAGTACTTC. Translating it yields CASSQDRPGKSSYEQYF.

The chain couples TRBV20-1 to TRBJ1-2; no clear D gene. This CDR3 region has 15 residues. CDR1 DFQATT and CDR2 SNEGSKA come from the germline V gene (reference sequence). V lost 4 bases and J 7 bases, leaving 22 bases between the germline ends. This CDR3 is CSATPPGLLALGYTF. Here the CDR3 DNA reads TGCAGTGCTACCCCGCCCGGGCTTCTGGCGCTTGGCTACACCTTC.

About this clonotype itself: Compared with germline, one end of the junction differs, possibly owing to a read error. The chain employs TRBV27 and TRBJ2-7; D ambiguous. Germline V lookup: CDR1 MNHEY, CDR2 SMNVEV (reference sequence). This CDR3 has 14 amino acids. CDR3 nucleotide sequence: TGTGCCAGCAGTTTAGGAGCGATCTCCCACGAGCAGTACTTC. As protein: CASSLGAISHEQYF.

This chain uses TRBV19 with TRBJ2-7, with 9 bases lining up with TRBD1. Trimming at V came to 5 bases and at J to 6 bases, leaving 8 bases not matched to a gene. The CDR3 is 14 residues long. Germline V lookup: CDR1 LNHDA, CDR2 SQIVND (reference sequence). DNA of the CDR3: TGTGCCAGTAGTTCATGGACAGGGGTGGGCGAGCAGTACTTC. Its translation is CASSSWTGVGEQYF.

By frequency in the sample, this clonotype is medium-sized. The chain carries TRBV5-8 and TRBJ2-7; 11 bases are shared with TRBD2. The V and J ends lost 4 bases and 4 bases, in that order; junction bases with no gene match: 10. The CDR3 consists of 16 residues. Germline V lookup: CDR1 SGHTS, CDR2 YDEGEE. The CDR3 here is CASSLTSGGKAYEQYF. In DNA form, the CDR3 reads TGTGCCAGCAGCCTCACTAGCGGGGGTAAGGCTTACGAGCAGTACTTC.

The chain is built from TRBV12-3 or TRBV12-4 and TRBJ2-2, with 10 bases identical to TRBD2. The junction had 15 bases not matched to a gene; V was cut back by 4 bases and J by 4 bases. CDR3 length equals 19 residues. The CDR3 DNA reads TGTGCCAGCAGTTCTCCCCCCCTAGCGGGGGAGCCCATCACCGGGGAGCTGTTTTTT. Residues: CASSSPPLAGEPITGELFF.

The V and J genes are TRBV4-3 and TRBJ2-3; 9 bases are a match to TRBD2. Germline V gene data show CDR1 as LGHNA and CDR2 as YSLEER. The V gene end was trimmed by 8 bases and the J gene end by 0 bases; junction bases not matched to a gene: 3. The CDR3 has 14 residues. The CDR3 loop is CASGLAGSTDTQYF. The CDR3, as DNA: TGCGCCAGCGGGCTAGCGGGGAGCACAGATACGCAGTATTTT.

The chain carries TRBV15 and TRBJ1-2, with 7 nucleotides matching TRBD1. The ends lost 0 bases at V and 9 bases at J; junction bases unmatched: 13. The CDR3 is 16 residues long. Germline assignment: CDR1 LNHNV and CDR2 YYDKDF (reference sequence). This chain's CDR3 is CATSRDHLDRVKSYTF. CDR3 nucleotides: TGTGCCACCAGCAGAGACCACCTCGACAGGGTCAAAAGCTACACCTTC.

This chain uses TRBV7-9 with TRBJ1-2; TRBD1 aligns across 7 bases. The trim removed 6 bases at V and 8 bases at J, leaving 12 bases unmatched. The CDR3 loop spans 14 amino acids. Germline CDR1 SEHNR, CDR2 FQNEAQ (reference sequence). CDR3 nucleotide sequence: TGTGCCAGCAGAAAAAGGACAGGTTGGGACGGCTACACCTTC. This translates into CASRKRTGWDGYTF. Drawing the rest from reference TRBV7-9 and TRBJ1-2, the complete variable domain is DTGVSQNPRHKITKRGQNVTFRCDPISEHNRLYWYRQTLGQGPEFLTYFQNEAQLEKSRLLSDRFSAERPKGSFSTLEIQRTEQGDSAMYLCASRKRTGWDGYTFGSGTRLTVV.

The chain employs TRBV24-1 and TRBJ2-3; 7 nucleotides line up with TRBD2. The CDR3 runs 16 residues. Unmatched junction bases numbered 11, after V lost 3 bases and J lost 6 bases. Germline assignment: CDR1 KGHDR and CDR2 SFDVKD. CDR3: CATSDPPAGSSDTQYF. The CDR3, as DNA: TGTGCCACCAGTGATCCTCCAGCGGGATCATCGGATACGCAGTATTTT.